Below are 18 T cell receptor beta chains sequenced from a single sample in a study of cytomegalovirus exposure and HLA in healthy donors. Primers for the PCR totalled 60 Vbeta and 13 Jbeta. Profiled with immunoSEQ multiplex PCR; TCRdb holds only in-frame clones, not every one. This sample has 130,000 to 150,000 clones, with 78% found just once. Sequenced material: PBMCs. The receptors were gathered from a male donor in good health and CMV-seronegative.

The chain uses TRBV9 and TRBJ2-5; 9 bases line up with TRBD2. CDR3 length: 16 amino acids. Germline loops: CDR1 SGDLS, CDR2 YYNGEE. V was clipped by 3 bases and J by 7 bases; unmatched bases: 13. The CDR3 protein is CASSAPGTSSGSTQYF. The CDR3 bases are TGTGCCAGCAGCGCCCCCGGGACTAGCTCGGGGTCGACCCAGTACTTC.

To note about this clone: The same CDR3 can be traced to other DNA sequences in this sample. The V and J genes are TRBV19 and TRBJ2-7; a weak D match, TRBD2 (5 bases). V was shortened by 6 bases and J by 3 bases, with 6 bases between the two germline ends. The CDR3 has 11 amino acids. CDR1 is LNHDA, CDR2 SQIVND, per germline (reference sequence). CDR3 DNA: TGTGCCAGTAGCCGGGGCTACGAGCAGTACTTC. This translates into CASSRGYEQYF.

J is TRBJ2-3 and V is TRBV7-9; 12 positions agree with TRBD2. Germline CDR1 reads SEHNR; CDR2 reads FQNEAQ (reference sequence). V lost 5 bases to trimming and J lost 0 bases; unmatched junction nucleotides: 9. The CDR3 totals 18 residues. CDR3 in DNA: TGTGCCAGCAGCACTGGACTAGCGGGAAAACCTAGCACAGATACGCAGTATTTT. Amino acid sequence: CASSTGLAGKPSTDTQYF.

V and J are TRBV2 and TRBJ1-4; D unclear. Trimming took 8 bases from V and 4 from J, leaving 14 bases between them. The CDR3 has 14 residues. Germline assignment: CDR1 SNHLY and CDR2 FYNNEI. The CDR3 bases are TGTGCCAGCCGGAGGACCGATCATAATGAAAAACTGTTTTTT. Amino acids: CASRRTDHNEKLFF.

V is TRBV5-1 and J is TRBJ2-7; TRBD2 might be the D (5 bases). With 7 bases removed from V and 5 bases from J, the gap between germline ends came to 13 bases. Germline CDR1 reads SGHRS; CDR2 reads YFSETQ. This CDR3 has 12 amino acids. Here the CDR3 reads CASGRESHEQYF. DNA for the CDR3: TGCGCCAGCGGCCGGGAATCCCACGAGCAGTACTTC.

The chain couples TRBV7-3 to TRBJ2-1, with a tentative D call TRBD1 (7 bases). The CDR3 sequence is 16 residues long. The germline gives CDR1 SGHTA, CDR2 FQGTGA. Trimming pared 2 bases from V and 2 bases from J, leaving 13 bases between. The CDR3 reads CASSLGGGLTYNEQFF. The CDR3, as DNA: TGTGCCAGCAGCTTAGGAGGGGGCCTGACCTACAATGAGCAGTTCTTC.

The chain carries TRBV6-5 and TRBJ2-5, with 11 bases fitting TRBD2. Germline V gene sequence: CDR1 MNHEY, CDR2 SVGAGI. V gave up 5 bases and J gave up 7 bases; unmatched junction bases: 6. This CDR3 is built from 14 residues. In nucleotides, the CDR3 is TGTGCCAGCAGTGTAGCGGGGGGGTGGGGGACCCAGTACTTC. This sequence encodes CASSVAGGWGTQYF.

This clone was detected only once. CDR3 coding DNA: TGTGCCAGCAGCTCGACGGGGGTCGAGCAGTACTTC. This codes for CASSSTGVEQYF. The chain links TRBV9 to TRBJ2-7; tentative D call: TRBD2 (6 bases). The germline V gene encodes CDR1 SGDLS and CDR2 YYNGEE. CDR3 length: 12 amino acids. Between the trimmed V and J ends, which lost 4 bases and 6 bases, there was a span of 11 bases.

Notes on this clone: Other DNA sequences within the sample encode an identical CDR3. The V and J genes are TRBV18 and TRBJ2-3; TRBD2 matches 11 bases. Germline loops: CDR1 KGHSH, CDR2 LQKENI. This CDR3 comprises 16 residues. V lost 6 bases, J lost 2 bases, and 7 bases stayed unmatched. CDR3 bases: TGTGCCAGCTCGTCTCTAGCGGGGGGCCTCACAGATACGCAGTATTTT. This encodes CASSSLAGGLTDTQYF.

This chain links TRBV6-1 with TRBJ2-5; weak D call: TRBD1 (5 bases). CDR3 size: 14 residues. Trimming cost V 1 base and J 5 bases, with 11 bases left between them. Germline loops: CDR1 MNHNS, CDR2 SASEGT. The CDR3 nucleotides read TGTGCCAGCAGTGAAGTTAGGGGCCAGGAGACCCAGTACTTC. Protein: CASSEVRGQETQYF.

This chain joins TRBV11-2 and TRBJ2-2; tentatively, D is TRBD2 (6 bases). The CDR3 consists of 14 residues. CDR1 SGHAT and CDR2 FQNNGV come from the germline V gene. The V gene lost 8 bases and the J gene lost 5 bases, with 15 bases spanning the gap. CDR3: CASQAWAGTGELFF. CDR3 nucleotide sequence: TGTGCCAGCCAGGCGTGGGCGGGGACCGGGGAGCTGTTTTTT.

This clone is a singleton in its sample. This chain uses TRBV7-2 with TRBJ1-2; possible D gene TRBD1, 5 bases. V was pared by 0 bases and J by 2 bases, with 16 bases between. There are 17 residues in the CDR3. Germline assignment: CDR1 SGHTA and CDR2 FQGNSA. The DNA for the CDR3 is TGTGCCAGCAGCTTAGCGCTAAATGGGGGGGGGAACTATGGCTACACCTTC. Protein sequence: CASSLALNGGGNYGYTF.

J is TRBJ1-4 and V is TRBV10-3; 7 nucleotides match TRBD1. The CDR3 consists of 13 residues. CDR1 is ENHRY, CDR2 SYGVKD, per germline. Unmatched junction bases numbered 2, after V lost 2 bases and J lost 8 bases. The CDR3 DNA follows: TGTGCCATCAGTGAGGGACAGGACGAAAAACTGTTTTTT. Translation: CAISEGQDEKLFF.

The V gene is TRBV18, the J gene TRBJ2-2; D remains unclear. The CDR3 extends over 11 amino acids. Germline values: CDR1 KGHSH, CDR2 LQKENI. V gave up 6 bases and J gave up 3 bases, with 2 bases separating them. The CDR3 DNA sequence: TGTGCCAGCTCCGACACCGGGGAGCTGTTTTTT. It codes for CASSDTGELFF.

This chain connects TRBV6-1 to TRBJ2-6, with a weak D call TRBD1 (5 bases). Germline V gene sequence: CDR1 MNHNS, CDR2 SASEGT. Trimming removed 8 bases from V and 0 bases from J, with 11 bases in between. The length of the CDR3 is 15 residues. CDR3 sequence (DNA): TGTGCCAGCTGTCAGGGTGGCTCTGGGGCCAACGTCCTGACTTTC. The encoded protein is CASCQGGSGANVLTF.

V and J are TRBV5-1 and TRBJ1-2, with D maybe TRBD1 (6 bases). In germline, CDR1 is SGHRS, CDR2 YFSETQ. The V and J ends lost 0 bases and 8 bases respectively, with 17 bases between them. The CDR3 has 15 residues. The CDR3 here is CASSLAVQGARGYTF. CDR3 DNA: TGCGCCAGCAGCTTGGCCGTACAGGGAGCTCGGGGCTACACCTTC.

The chain combines TRBV10-3 with TRBJ1-1; D not resolved. Germline CDR1 is ENHRY and CDR2 is SYGVKD. The ends were cut back, 2 bases at V and 7 bases at J, with 17 bases in the middle. The CDR3 consists of 15 residues. CDR3 bases: TGTGCCATCAGTGAGGGTAACAGTAACCTACTTGAAGCTTTCTTT. Translating gives CAISEGNSNLLEAFF.

V and J are TRBV7-9 and TRBJ2-3; D is undetermined. Germline V gives CDR1 SEHNR, CDR2 FQNEAQ (reference sequence). The V end was cut by 5 bases, the J end by 6 bases, with 9 bases between. There are 12 residues in the CDR3. In DNA, the CDR3 is TGTGCCAGCAGCCCCCCCCCGGATACGCAGTATTTT. It yields the protein CASSPPPDTQYF.